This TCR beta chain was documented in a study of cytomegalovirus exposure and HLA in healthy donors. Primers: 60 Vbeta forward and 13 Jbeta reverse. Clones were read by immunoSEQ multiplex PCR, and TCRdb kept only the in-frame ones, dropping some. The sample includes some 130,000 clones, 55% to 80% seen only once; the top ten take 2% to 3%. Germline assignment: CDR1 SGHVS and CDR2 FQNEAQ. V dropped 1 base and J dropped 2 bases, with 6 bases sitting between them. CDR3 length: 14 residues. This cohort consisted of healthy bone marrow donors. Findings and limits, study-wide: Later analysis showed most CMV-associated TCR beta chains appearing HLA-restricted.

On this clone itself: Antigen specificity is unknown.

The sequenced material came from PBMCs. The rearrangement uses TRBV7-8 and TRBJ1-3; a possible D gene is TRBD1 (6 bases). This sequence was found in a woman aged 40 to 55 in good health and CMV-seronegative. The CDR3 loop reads CASSLGDTGNTIYF. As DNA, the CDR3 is TGTGCCAGCAGCTTAGGGGACACTGGAAACACCATATATTTT.